This is a list of T cell receptor beta chains from one sample in a study of regulatory T cells in long-lasting Graves disease. MiXCR, run by TCRdb on the multiplex PCR reads, gives a single entry per CDR3 protein. The top ten clones hold 8.9% of a sample with over 450,000 distinct CDR3 sequences, around 12% of them seen once. These same records also appear under a second study, on T cells in Graves' hyperthyroidism and ophthalmopathy.

Source: peripheral blood mononuclear cells (PBMCs), taken at new diagnosis, from a patient treated with antithyroid drugs. These receptors came from a woman between 25 and 40 years old with Graves disease. The CDR3 runs from the conserved cysteine through the conserved F or W.

CDR3: CASSFNVGTDTQYF
J: TRBJ2-3
V: TRBV12-3/TRBV12-4

CDR3: CSARGDDRSDNEQFF
J: TRBJ2-1
V: TRBV20-1

CDR3: CATRPGTANTGELFF
J: TRBJ2-2
V: TRBV6-2/TRBV6-3

CDR3: CASSSIRLAERFF
J: TRBJ2-1
V: TRBV28

CDR3: CASSYRGGQPQHF
J: TRBJ1-5
V: TRBV6-9

CDR3: CASSRRAGALSYNEQFF
J: TRBJ2-1
V: TRBV4-1

CDR3: CASTARNPNTGELFF
J: TRBJ2-2
V: TRBV2

CDR3: CASSYSIGRANYGYTF
J: TRBJ1-2
V: TRBV6-5

CDR3: CASTRGLAGSEQYF
J: TRBJ2-7
V: TRBV12-3/TRBV12-4

CDR3: CASSLGYSHTEAFF
J: TRBJ1-1
V: TRBV27

CDR3: CASSYLSGEYQPQHF
J: TRBJ1-5
V: TRBV6-5

CDR3: CASSFAQTNQETQYF
J: TRBJ2-5
V: TRBV28

CDR3: CAGADRGLAGPYNEQFF
J: TRBJ2-1
V: TRBV6-1

CDR3: CSARDNPGDSQHF
J: TRBJ1-5
V: TRBV20-1

CDR3: CASSMGTGSEQYF
J: TRBJ2-7
V: TRBV19